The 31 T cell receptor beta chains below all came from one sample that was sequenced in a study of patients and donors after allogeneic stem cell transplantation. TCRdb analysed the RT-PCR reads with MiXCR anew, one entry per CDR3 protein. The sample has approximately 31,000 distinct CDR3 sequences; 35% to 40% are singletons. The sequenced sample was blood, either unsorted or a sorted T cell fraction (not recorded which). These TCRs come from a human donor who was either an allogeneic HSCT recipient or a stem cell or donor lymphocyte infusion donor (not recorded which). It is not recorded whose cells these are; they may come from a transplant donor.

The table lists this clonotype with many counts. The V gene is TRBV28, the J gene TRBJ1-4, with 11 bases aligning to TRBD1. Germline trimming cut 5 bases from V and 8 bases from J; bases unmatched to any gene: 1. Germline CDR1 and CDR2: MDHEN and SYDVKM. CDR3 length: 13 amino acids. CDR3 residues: CASSGQGAEKLFF. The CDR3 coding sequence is TGTGCCAGCAGTGGACAGGGGGCCGAAAAACTGTTTTTT.

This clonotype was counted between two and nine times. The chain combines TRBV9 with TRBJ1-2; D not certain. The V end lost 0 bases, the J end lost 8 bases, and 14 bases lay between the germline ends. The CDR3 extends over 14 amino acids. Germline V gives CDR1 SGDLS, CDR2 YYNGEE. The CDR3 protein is CASSVALAPQGYTF. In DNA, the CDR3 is TGTGCCAGCAGCGTAGCTCTAGCTCCCCAGGGCTACACCTTC.

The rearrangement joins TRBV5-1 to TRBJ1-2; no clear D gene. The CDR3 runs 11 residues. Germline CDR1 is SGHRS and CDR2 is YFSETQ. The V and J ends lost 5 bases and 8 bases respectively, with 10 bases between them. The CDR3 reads CASRGRSGYTF. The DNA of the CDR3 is TGCGCCAGCAGAGGGCGGAGCGGCTACACCTTC. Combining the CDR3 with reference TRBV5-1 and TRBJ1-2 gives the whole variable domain KAGVTQTPRYLIKTRGQQVTLSCSPISGHRSVSWYQQTPGQGLQFLFEYFSETQRNKGNFPGRFSGRQFSNSRSEMNVSTLELGDSALYLCASRGRSGYTFGSGTRLTVV.

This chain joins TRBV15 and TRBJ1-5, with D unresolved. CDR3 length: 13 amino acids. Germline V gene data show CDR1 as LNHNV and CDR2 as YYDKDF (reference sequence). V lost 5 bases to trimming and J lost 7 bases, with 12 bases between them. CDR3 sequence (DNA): TGTGCCACCAGCCCCCTTGGGCAGCAGCCCCAGCATTTT. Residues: CATSPLGQQPQHF.

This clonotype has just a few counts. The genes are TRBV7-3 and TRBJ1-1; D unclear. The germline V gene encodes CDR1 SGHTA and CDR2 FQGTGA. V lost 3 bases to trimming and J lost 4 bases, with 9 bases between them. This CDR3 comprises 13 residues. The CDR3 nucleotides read TGTGCCAGCAGCTTTTACGAGGTCACTGAAGCTTTCTTT. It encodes CASSFYEVTEAFF.

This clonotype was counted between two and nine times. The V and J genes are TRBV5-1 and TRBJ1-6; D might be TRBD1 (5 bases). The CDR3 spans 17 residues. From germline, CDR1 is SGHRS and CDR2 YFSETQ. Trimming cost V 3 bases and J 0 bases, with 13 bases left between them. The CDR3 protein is CASSSKTVSSYNSPLHF. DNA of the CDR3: TGCGCCAGCAGCTCCAAGACAGTGAGCTCCTATAATTCACCCCTCCACTTT.

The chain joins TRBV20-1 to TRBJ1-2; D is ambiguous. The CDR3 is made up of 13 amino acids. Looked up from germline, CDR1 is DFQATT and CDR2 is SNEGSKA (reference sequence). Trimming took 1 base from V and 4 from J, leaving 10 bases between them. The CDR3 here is CSARVQVIYGYTF. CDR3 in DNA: TGCAGTGCTAGAGTTCAGGTTATCTATGGCTACACCTTC.

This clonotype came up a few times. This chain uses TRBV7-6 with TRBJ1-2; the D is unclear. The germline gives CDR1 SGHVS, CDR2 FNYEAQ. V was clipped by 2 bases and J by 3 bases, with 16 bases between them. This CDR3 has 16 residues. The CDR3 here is CASSLLANAEDYGYTF. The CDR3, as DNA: TGTGCCAGCAGCTTACTCGCAAACGCAGAGGACTATGGCTACACCTTC.

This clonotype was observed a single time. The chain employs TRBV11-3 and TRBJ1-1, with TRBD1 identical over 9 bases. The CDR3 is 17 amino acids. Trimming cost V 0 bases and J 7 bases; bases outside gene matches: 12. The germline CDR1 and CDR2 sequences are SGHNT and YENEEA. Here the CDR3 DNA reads TGTGCCAGCAGCTTAGATTTCCGGGACAGGGACCGATATGAAGCTTTCTTT. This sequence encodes CASSLDFRDRDRYEAFF.

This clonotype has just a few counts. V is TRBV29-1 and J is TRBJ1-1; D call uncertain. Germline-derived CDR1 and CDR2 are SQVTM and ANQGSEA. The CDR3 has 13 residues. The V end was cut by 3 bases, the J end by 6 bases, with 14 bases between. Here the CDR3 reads CSVELRVSAEAFF. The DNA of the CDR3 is TGCAGCGTTGAGCTGCGGGTCTCGGCTGAAGCTTTCTTT. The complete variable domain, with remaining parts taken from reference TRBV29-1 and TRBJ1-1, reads SAVISQKPSRDICQRGTSLTIQCQVDSQVTMMFWYRQQPGQSLTLIATANQGSEATYESGFVIDKFPISRPNLTFSTLTVSNMSPEDSSIYLCSVELRVSAEAFFGQGTRLTVV.

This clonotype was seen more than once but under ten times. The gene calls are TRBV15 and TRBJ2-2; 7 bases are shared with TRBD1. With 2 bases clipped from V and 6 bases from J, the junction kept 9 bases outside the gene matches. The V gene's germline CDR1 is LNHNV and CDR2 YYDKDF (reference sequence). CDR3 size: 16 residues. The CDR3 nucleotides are TGTGCCACCAGCAGAACCAGGAACAGGGGATCCGGGGAGCTGTTTTTT. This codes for CATSRTRNRGSGELFF.

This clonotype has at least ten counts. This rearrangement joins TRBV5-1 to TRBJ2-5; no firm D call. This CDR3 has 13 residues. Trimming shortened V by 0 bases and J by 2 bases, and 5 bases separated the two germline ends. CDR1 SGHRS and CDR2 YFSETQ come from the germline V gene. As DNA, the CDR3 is TGCGCCAGCAGCTTGGGATGGCAAGAGACCCAGTACTTC. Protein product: CASSLGWQETQYF.

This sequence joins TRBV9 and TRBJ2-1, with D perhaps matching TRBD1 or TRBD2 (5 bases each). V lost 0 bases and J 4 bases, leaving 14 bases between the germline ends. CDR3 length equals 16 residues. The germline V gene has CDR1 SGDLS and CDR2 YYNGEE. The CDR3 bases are TGTGCCAGCAGCGTAGACGGGGCGGAGCCATACAATGAGCAGTTCTTC. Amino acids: CASSVDGAEPYNEQFF.

Here the CDR3 reads CAWTDLAAADTQYF. The DNA for the CDR3 is TGTGCCTGGACTGATCTAGCGGCTGCAGATACGCAGTATTTT. The chain combines TRBV30 with TRBJ2-3; 7 bases agree with TRBD2. Germline V CDR1 and CDR2: GTSNPN, SVGIG (reference sequence). The CDR3 contains 14 residues. The V and J ends lost 4 bases and 4 bases, in that order; junction bases with no gene match: 8.

The CDR3 here is CASSRDRGRSYNEQFF. CDR3 in DNA: TGTGCCAGCAGTCGGGACAGGGGGCGGTCCTACAATGAGCAGTTCTTC. This chain joins TRBV6-2 or TRBV6-3 and TRBJ2-1; 12 bases match TRBD1. The CDR3 is 16 residues long. V was clipped by 5 bases and J by 1 base; unmatched bases: 3. Germline lookup yields CDR1 MNHEY and CDR2 SVGEGT.

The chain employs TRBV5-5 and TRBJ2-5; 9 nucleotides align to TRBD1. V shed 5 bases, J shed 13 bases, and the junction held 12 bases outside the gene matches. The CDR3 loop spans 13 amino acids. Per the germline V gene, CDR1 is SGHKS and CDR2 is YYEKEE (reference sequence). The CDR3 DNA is TGTGCCAGCAGAGCCCCGGGACAGGGTAACGGGTACTTC. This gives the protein CASRAPGQGNGYF.

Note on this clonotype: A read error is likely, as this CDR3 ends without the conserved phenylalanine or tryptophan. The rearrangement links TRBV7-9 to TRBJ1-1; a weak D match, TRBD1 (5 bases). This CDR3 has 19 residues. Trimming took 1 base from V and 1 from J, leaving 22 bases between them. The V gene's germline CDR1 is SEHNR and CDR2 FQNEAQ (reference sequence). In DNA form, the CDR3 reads TGTGCCAGCAGCTTAGTTTTCCGGCAGGGTAGGGCTAAGAACACTGAAGCTTTCTTG. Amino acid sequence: CASSLVFRQGRAKNTEAFL.

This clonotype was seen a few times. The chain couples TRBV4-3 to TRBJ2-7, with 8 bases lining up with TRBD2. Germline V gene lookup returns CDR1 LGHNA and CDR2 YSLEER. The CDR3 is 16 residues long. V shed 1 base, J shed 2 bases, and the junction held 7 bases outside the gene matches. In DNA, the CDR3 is TGCGCCAGCAGCCAAGTAGCGACTAGCGTCGCCTACGAGCAGTACTTC. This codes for CASSQVATSVAYEQYF.

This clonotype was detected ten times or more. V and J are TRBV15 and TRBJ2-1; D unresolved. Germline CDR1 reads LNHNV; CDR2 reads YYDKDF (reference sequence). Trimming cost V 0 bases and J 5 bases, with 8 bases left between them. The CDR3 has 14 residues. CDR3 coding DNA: TGTGCCACCAGCAGAGATCTTGTGGACAATGAGCAGTTCTTC. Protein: CATSRDLVDNEQFF. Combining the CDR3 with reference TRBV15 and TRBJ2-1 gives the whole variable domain DAMVIQNPRYQVTQFGKPVTLSCSQTLNHNVMYWYQQKSSQAPKLLFHYYDKDFNNEADTPDNFQSRRPNTSFCFLDIRSPGLGDTAMYLCATSRDLVDNEQFFGPGTRLTVL.

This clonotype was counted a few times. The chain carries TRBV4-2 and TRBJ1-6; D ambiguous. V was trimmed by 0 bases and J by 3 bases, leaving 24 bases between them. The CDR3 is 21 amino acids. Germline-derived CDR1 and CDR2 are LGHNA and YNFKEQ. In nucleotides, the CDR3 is TGTGCCAGCAGCCAAGATCCCCAAGCCCGCTGGGGTGGCGGCTATAATTCACCCCTCCACTTT. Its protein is CASSQDPQARWGGGYNSPLHF.

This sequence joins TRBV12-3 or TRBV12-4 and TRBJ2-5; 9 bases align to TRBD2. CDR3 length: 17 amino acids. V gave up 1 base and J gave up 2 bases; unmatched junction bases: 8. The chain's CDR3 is CASSLDPLAGIQETQYF. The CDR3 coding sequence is TGTGCCAGCAGTTTAGATCCCCTAGCGGGGATTCAAGAGACCCAGTACTTC.

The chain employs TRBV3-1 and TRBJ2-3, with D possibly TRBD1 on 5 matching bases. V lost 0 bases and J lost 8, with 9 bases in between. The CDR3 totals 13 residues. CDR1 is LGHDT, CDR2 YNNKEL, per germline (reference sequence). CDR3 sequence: CASSQDQGPTQYF. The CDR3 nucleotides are TGTGCCAGCAGCCAAGATCAGGGTCCTACGCAGTATTTT.

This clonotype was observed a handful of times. The CDR3 bases are TGTGCCAGCAGCTTAGATCCTAACTATGGCTACACCTTC. Its translation is CASSLDPNYGYTF. This sequence joins TRBV11-2 and TRBJ1-2; D uncertain. CDR3 length equals 13 residues. Germline V CDR1 and CDR2: SGHAT, FQNNGV. V dropped 0 bases and J dropped 0 bases, with 2 bases sitting between them. The complete variable domain, with remaining parts taken from reference TRBV11-2 and TRBJ1-2, reads EAGVAQSPRYKIIEKRQSVAFWCNPISGHATLYWYQQILGQGPKLLIQFQNNGVVDDSQLPKDRFSAERLKGVDSTLKIQPAKLEDSAVYLCASSLDPNYGYTFGSGTRLTVV.

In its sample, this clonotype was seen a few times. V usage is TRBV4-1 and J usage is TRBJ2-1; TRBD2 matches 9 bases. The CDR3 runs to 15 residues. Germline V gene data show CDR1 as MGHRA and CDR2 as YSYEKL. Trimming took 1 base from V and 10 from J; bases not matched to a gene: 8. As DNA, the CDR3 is TGCGCCAGCAGCCAAGTACTAGCGGGTCAATGGGAGCAGTTCTTC. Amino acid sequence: CASSQVLAGQWEQFF.

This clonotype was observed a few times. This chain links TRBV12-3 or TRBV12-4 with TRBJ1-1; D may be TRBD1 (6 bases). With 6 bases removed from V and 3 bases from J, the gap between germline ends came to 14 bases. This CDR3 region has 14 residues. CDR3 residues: CASSPQGLDTEAFF. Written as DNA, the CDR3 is TGTGCCAGCAGCCCACAGGGTTTGGACACTGAAGCTTTCTTT.

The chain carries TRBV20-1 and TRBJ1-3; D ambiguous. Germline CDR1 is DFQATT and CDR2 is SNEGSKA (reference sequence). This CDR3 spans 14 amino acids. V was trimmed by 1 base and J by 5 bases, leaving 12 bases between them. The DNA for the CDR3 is TGCAGTGCTAGAGGGGGTGGATTAAGAAACACCATATATTTT. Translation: CSARGGGLRNTIYF.

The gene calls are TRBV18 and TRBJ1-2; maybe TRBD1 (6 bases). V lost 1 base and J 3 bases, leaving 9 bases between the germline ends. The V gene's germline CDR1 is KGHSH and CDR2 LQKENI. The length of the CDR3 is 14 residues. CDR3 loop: CASSPRPGDYGYTF. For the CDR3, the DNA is TGTGCCAGCTCACCACGACCAGGGGACTATGGCTACACCTTC.

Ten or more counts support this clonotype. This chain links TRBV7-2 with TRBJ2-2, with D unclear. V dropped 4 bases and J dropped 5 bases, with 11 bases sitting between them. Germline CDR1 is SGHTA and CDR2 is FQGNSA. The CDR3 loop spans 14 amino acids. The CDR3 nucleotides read TGTGCCAGCAGCTCCGAAAGGGTTACCGGGGAGCTGTTTTTT. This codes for CASSSERVTGELFF.

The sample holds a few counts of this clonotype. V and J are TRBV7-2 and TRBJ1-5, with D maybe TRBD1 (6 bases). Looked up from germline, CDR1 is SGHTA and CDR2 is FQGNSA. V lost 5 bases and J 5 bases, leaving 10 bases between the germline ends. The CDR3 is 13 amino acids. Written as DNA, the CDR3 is TGTGCCAGCAGCCTGGACAGTTATCAGCCCCAGCATTTT. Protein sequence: CASSLDSYQPQHF.

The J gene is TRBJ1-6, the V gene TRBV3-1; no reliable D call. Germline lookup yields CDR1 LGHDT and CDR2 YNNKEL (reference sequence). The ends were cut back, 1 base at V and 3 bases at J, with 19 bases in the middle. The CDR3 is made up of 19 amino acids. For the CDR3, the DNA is TGTGCCAGCAGCCAAGGTCATCTTTCGTGGGGTATCTATAATTCACCCCTCCACTTT. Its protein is CASSQGHLSWGIYNSPLHF.

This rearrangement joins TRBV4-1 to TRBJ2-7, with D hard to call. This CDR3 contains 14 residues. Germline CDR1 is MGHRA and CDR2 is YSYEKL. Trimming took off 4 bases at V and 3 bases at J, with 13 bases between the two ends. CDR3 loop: CASSPTQAVYEQYF. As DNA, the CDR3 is TGCGCCAGCAGCCCGACGCAGGCCGTCTACGAGCAGTACTTC.